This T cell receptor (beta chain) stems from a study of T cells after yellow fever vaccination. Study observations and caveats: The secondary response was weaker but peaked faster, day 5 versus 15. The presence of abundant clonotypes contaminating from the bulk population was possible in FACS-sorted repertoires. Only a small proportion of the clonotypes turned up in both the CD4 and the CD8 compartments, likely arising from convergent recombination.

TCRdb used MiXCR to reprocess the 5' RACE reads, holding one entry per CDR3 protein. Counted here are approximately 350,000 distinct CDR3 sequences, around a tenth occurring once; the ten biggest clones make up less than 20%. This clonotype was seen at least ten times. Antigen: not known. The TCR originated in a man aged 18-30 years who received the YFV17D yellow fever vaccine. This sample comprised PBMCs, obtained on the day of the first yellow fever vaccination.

The CDR3 DNA is TGTGCCTGGCGGGAGCCCCAAGAGACCCAGTACTTC. Protein: CAWREPQETQYF. The V and J genes are TRBV30 and TRBJ2-5, with D possibly TRBD2 on 6 matching bases. V was trimmed by 5 bases and J by 1 base, leaving 8 bases between them. CDR1 GTSNPN and CDR2 SVGIG come from the germline V gene (reference sequence). The CDR3 is 12 residues long.